The source of this TCR beta chain is a study of T-cell memory formation after mild COVID-19. Across the study: TCR clusters largely stayed donor specific.

Broader study findings: Those CD4+ clones that contracted were mainly in CM and EM (CD8+ ones in EMRA). Clones contracting across day 15 to 85 had a balanced CD4/CD8 profile; later expanding clones leaned CD4+.

In its sample, this clonotype was seen a few times. Its specificity is unknown. Germline CDR1 LGHNA, CDR2 YNFKEQ. This CDR3 is built from 15 residues. Trimming stripped 2 bases from V and 1 base from J, with 12 bases between. TCRdb reprocessed the 5' RACE reads via MiXCR and lists one record per CDR3 protein. The table has under 650,000 distinct CDR3 sequences, about 20% seen once. The clonotype comes from an adult woman who had mild COVID-19 (a few samples of this study predate the infection). Cell type and time point are not known. Sequenced input: PBMCs or a T cell subset sorted from them (not recorded which). The genes are TRBV4-2 and TRBJ2-7; D unclear. The CDR3 nucleotides are TGTGCCAGCAGCCAATCCCGGGCGGTTTCCTACGAGCAGTACTTC. As protein: CASSQSRAVSYEQYF.